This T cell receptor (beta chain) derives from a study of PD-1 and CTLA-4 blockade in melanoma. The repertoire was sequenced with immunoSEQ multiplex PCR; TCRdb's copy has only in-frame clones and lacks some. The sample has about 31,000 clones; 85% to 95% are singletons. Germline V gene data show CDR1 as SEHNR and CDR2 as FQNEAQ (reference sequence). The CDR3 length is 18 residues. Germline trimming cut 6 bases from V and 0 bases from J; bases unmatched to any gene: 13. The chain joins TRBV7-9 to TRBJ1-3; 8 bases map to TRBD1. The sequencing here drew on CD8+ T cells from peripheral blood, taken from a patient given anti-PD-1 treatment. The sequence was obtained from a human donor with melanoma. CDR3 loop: CASSYPTGQVTSGNTIYF. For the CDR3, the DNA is TGTGCCAGCAGTTACCCTACGGGACAGGTGACCTCTGGAAACACCATATATTTT.